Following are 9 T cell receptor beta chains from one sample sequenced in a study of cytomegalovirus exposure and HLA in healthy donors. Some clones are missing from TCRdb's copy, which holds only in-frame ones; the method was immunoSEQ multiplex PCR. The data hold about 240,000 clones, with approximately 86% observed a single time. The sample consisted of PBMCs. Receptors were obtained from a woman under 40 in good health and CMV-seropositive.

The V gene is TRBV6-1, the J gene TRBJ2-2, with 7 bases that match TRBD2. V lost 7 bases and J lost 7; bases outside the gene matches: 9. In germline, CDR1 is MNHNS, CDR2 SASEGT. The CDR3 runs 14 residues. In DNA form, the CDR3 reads TGTGCCAGCAACCGATATCCGGGGGGCGGGGAGCTGTTTTTT. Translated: CASNRYPGGGELFF.

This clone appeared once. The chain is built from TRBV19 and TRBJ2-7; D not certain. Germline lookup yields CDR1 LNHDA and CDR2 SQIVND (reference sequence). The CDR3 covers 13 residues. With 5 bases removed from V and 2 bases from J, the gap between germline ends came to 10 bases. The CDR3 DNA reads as TGTGCCAGTAGTGTTACGGTGACCTACGAGCAGTACTTC. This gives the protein CASSVTVTYEQYF. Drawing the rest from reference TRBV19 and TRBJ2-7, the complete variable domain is DGGITQSPKYLFRKEGQNVTLSCEQNLNHDAMYWYRQDPGQGLRLIYYSQIVNDFQKGDIAEGYSVSREKKESFPLTVTSAQKNPTAFYLCASSVTVTYEQYFGPGTRLTVT.

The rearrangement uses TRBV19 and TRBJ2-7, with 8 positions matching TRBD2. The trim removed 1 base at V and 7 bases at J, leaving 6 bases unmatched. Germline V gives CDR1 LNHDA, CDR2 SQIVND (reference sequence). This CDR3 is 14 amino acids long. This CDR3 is CASSIAGLVLEQYF. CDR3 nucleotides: TGTGCCAGTAGTATAGCGGGACTAGTTTTGGAGCAGTACTTC.

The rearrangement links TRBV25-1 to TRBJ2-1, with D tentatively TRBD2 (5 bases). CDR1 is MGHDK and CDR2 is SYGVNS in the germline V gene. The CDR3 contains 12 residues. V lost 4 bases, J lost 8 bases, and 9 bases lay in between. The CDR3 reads CASSGLADEQFF. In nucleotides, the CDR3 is TGTGCCAGCAGTGGTCTAGCAGATGAGCAGTTCTTC. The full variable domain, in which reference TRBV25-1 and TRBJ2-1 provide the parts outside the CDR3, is EADIYQTPRYLVIGTGKKITLECSQTMGHDKMYWYQQDPGMELHLIHYSYGVNSTEKGDLSSESTVSRIRTEHFPLTLESARPSHTSQYLCASSGLADEQFFGPGTRLTVL.

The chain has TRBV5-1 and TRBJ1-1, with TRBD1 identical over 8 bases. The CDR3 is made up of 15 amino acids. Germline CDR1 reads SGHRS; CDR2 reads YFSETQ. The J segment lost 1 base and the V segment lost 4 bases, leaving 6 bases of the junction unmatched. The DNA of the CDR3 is TGCGCCAGCAGCCCCCAGACAGGGGCGAACACTGAAGCTTTCTTT. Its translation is CASSPQTGANTEAFF.

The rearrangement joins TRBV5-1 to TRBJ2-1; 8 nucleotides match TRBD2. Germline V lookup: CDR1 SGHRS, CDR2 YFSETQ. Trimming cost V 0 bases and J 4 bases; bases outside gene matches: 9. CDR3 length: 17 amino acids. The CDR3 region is CASSLGHSGTRYNEQFF. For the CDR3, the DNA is TGCGCCAGCAGCTTGGGCCATAGCGGGACCAGATACAATGAGCAGTTCTTC. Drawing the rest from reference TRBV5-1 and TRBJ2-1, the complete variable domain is KAGVTQTPRYLIKTRGQQVTLSCSPISGHRSVSWYQQTPGQGLQFLFEYFSETQRNKGNFPGRFSGRQFSNSRSEMNVSTLELGDSALYLCASSLGHSGTRYNEQFFGPGTRLTVL.

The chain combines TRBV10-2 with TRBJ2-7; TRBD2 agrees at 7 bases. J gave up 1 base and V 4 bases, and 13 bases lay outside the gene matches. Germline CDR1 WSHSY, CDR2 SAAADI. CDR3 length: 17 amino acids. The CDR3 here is CASSGGGWGRSSYEQYF. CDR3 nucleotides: TGCGCCAGCAGTGGGGGGGGTTGGGGGAGGAGTTCCTACGAGCAGTACTTC.

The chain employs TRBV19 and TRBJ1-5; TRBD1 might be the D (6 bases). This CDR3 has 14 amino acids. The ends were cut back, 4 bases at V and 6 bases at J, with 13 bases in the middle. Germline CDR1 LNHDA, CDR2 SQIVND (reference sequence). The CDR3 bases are TGTGCCAGTAGTACCGTACAGGGCAGTCAGCCCCAGCATTTT. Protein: CASSTVQGSQPQHF.

The CDR3 DNA is TGCGCCAGCAGCCAAGAAGGGGTGGCGACCACCGGGGAGCTGTTTTTT. Its translation: CASSQEGVATTGELFF. This chain connects TRBV5-1 to TRBJ2-2, with D maybe TRBD1 (5 bases). Trimming removed 4 bases at V and 4 bases at J, with 17 bases between. This CDR3 comprises 16 residues. The germline gives CDR1 SGHRS, CDR2 YFSETQ.